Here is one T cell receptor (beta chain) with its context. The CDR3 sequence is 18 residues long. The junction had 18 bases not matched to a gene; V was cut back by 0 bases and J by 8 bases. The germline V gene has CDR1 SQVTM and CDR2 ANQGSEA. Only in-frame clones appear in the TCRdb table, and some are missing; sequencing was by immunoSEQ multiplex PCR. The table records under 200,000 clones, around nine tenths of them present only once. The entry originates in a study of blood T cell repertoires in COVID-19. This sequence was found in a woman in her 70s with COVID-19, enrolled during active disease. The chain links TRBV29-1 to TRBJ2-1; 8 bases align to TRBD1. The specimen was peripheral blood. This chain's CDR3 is CSVEDRITGTGGDHEQFF. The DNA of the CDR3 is TGCAGCGTTGAAGATAGGATTACCGGGACAGGTGGTGACCATGAGCAGTTCTTC.